This T cell receptor (beta chain) was sequenced in a study of regulatory T cells in long-lasting Graves disease. Study-wide results and caveats: The study found TRBV28, TRBJ1-2 and TRBJ2-5 favored in persistent disease. Comparison showed that persistent patients shared more public clonotypes (about 2,600) than new patients (966).

This clonotype was found a few times. Its antigen is currently unknown. Investigators prepared the TCR beta libraries by applying iRepertoire HTBI primers and Arm-PCR of CDR3 regions. One entry per CDR3 protein results from TCRdb running MiXCR on the multiplex PCR reads. The sample contains hundreds of thousands of distinct CDR3 sequences, about 32% of which appear only once. The germline V and J ends were trimmed by 7 bases and 1 base, with 22 bases remaining between them. Germline-derived CDR1 and CDR2 are ENHRY and SYGVKD. This CDR3 contains 17 residues. Time point given: persistent/refractory GD, antithyroid drugs over 5 years with positive TRAb. Preparation of the TCR library used RNA extracted from PBMCs. Patients met American Thyroid Association criteria for Graves' disease.

The sequence was obtained from a female donor with Graves disease. The rearrangement joins TRBV10-3 to TRBJ1-2, with D possibly matching TRBD1 (6 bases). Sequences were derived from peripheral blood mononuclear cells (PBMCs), sampled when the disease was refractory, from a patient treated with antithyroid drugs. The CDR3 coding sequence is TGTGCCATCAATGACCCCGGTGGAGGGGGAATTAACTATGGCTACACCTTC. As protein: CAINDPGGGGINYGYTF.